This T cell receptor (beta chain) came from a study of identical twins. Points from the study as a whole: There were fewer insertions in abundant cord blood beta clonotypes, but memory repertoires showed no such pattern. Beta out-of-frame twin sharing showed a weaker excess.

TCRdb fed the 5' RACE reads into MiXCR, producing one record per CDR3 protein. Of 400,000 to 500,000 distinct CDR3 sequences listed, approximately 15% are singletons. Healthy Caucasians supplied all donations. This clonotype is a singleton in its sample. The antigen is not known. These records were also assigned to another study, of yellow fever vaccine responses in identical twins. From that paper: Twins' vaccine T cell responses were reported to seem partly convergent and partly personalized.

The TCR sequence derives from a woman between 18 and 30 years old in good health. The sequencing sample was made of CD4+ T cells sorted from blood.

The CDR3 spells CSASPGSIGDTQYF. The CDR3 coding sequence is TGCAGTGCCTCTCCAGGGTCTATAGGAGATACGCAGTATTTT. V gene TRBV20-1 combines with J gene TRBJ2-3; the D gene is possibly TRBD1 (5 bases). Trimming took 6 bases from V and 5 from J, leaving 18 bases between them. Germline CDR1 DFQATT, CDR2 SNEGSKA (reference sequence). The CDR3 totals 14 residues.